These T cell receptor beta chains were read from a single sample in a study of CD8 T cells in acute hepatitis C reinfection. The data were produced by immunoSEQ multiplex PCR, yet TCRdb's version contains in-frame clones alone and is incomplete. The sample has tens of thousands of clones, roughly 88% seen once; the top ten hold around 9.9%. Sequencing was performed on naive CD8+ T cells from PBMCs. The receptor source for this set is a woman aged 18-35 years who spontaneously cleared hepatitis C infection. Each CDR3 is given with its conserved first and last residue. The order of the fields is D gene, J gene, V gene, CDR3 DNA, CDR3 protein. The D gene is left open where the match is weak.

NA,TRBJ2-7,TRBV6-5,TGTGCCAGCACCGACGAGAGATACGAGCAGTACTTC,CASTDERYEQYF
NA,TRBJ2-7,TRBV5-5,TGTGCCAGCAGCTTGCAGGGGCCCGCCTACGAGCAGTACTTC,CASSLQGPAYEQYF
TRBD1,TRBJ1-2,TRBV7-8,TGTGCCAGCAGCTTAGAAACAGGGGGCGAGGACTATGGCTACACCTTC,CASSLETGGEDYGYTF
NA,TRBJ2-3,TRBV11-3,TGTGCCAGCAGCTCAAATAGTCTGTTCACCGGTACGCAGTATTTT,CASSSNSLFTGTQYF
TRBD2,TRBJ2-4,TRBV7-9,TGTGCCACCAGAGCGGGAGAGAACATTCAGTACTTC,CATRAGENIQYF
TRBD1,TRBJ1-5,TRBV10-1,TGCGCCAGCGAGGGACAGGCCAATCAGCCCCAGCATTTT,CASEGQANQPQHF
NA,TRBJ1-2,TRBV2,TGTGCCAGCAGTGTAGGGTTGGTTGGCTACACCTTC,CASSVGLVGYTF
NA,TRBJ1-5,TRBV5-5,TGTGCCAGCAGCTTTGCAGGGAATAGCAATCAGCCCCAGCATTTT,CASSFAGNSNQPQHF
NA,TRBJ1-2,TRBV9,TGTGCCAGCAGCGTAGGGACAGCCTATGGCTACACCTTC,CASSVGTAYGYTF
NA,TRBJ1-1,TRBV6-6,TGTGCCAGCAGTTACTCTCCTCGGGGCACTGAAGCTTTCTTT,CASSYSPRGTEAFF
NA,TRBJ1-2,TRBV6-5,TGTGCCACACGGGGGCAGGGCTATGGCTACACCTTC,CATRGQGYGYTF
NA,TRBJ1-2,TRBV4-1,TGCGCCAGCAGCCAAGGTTACGCCGGGGGGCAGGGTAACTATGGCTACACCTTC,CASSQGYAGGQGNYGYTF
TRBD2,TRBJ2-4,TRBV13,TGTGCCAGCAGCTTAGGAGGACTAGAGAAAAACATTCAGTACTTC,CASSLGGLEKNIQYF
NA,TRBJ1-5,TRBV6-5,TGTGCCAGCAGTTACGGGGGCGGGCAGGCCCAGCATTTT,CASSYGGGQAQHF
NA,TRBJ2-7,TRBV6-1,TGTGCCATCTCTCAGCTAGGGGCCGAGCAGTACTTC,CAISQLGAEQYF
NA,TRBJ2-2,TRBV27,TGTGCCAGCAGTTTCAATAAGGGTTACACCGGGGAGCTGTTTTTT,CASSFNKGYTGELFF
NA,TRBJ2-3,TRBV2,TGTGCCAGCACGGGGGTGGTGACAGATACGCAGTATTTT,CASTGVVTDTQYF
NA,TRBJ2-1,TRBV14,TGTGCCAGCAGCCAATTACGTGCCCTCAATGAGCAGTTCTTC,CASSQLRALNEQFF
NA,TRBJ1-2,TRBV6-1,TGTGCCAGAGGGACACTCTATGGCTACACCTTC,CARGTLYGYTF
TRBD1,TRBJ1-1,TRBV7-9,TGTGCCAGCAGCTTGACAGGGGGCGCTGAAGCTTTCTTT,CASSLTGGAEAFF
NA,TRBJ2-7,TRBV2,TGTGCCAGCAGCCCAACTTTTGAGGCCTACGAGCAGTACTTC,CASSPTFEAYEQYF
TRBD1,TRBJ1-1,TRBV19,TGTGCCAGTTCACCACAGGGGCTTCAGGGGATGAACACTGAAGCTTTCTTT,CASSPQGLQGMNTEAFF
TRBD1,TRBJ1-5,TRBV18,TGTGCCAGCTCACGTACAGGGGAATTGCATCAGCCCCAGCATTTT,CASSRTGELHQPQHF